The 10 T cell receptor beta chains in this list originate from one sample, sequenced in a study of CD8+ T cells in alopecia areata. Extracted RNA was reverse transcribed into cDNA, the sequencing template. Profiled with immunoSEQ multiplex PCR; TCRdb holds only in-frame clones, not every one. The sample holds over 150,000 clones, around 56% seen once. This sample's treatment: oral pan-JAK inhibitor, 5-10 mg twice daily. The sample in question was CD4+ T cells sorted from blood, obtained at week 4, from a patient treated with tofacitinib. The receptors stem from a human donor with alopecia areata.

The sample holds a few counts of this clone. The chain recombines TRBV30 with TRBJ2-1, with D perhaps matching TRBD2 (6 bases). The CDR3 has 16 residues. V was pared by 1 base and J by 5 bases, with 18 bases between. Germline V gene sequence: CDR1 GTSNPN, CDR2 SVGIG (reference sequence). CDR3 DNA: TGTGCCTGGAGTGCCTTTCCCGGGGGATCAAACAATGAGCAGTTCTTC. Translation gives CAWSAFPGGSNNEQFF.

This clone was observed a handful of times. The J gene is TRBJ2-7, the V gene TRBV7-8, with D possibly being TRBD1 (6 bases). The length of the CDR3 is 14 residues. The germline CDR1 and CDR2 sequences are SGHVS and FQNEAQ. V gave up 5 bases and J gave up 4 bases, with 15 bases separating them. CDR3 nucleotide sequence: TGTGCCAGCAGCATAAGTACAGGGTTGTACGAGCAGTACTTC. Translating it yields CASSISTGLYEQYF.

This clone appeared a few times. The rearrangement links TRBV7-2 to TRBJ1-3, with a tentative D call TRBD1 (6 bases). The V and J ends lost 4 bases and 4 bases respectively, with 8 bases between them. Germline loops: CDR1 SGHTA, CDR2 FQGNSA. This CDR3 spans 13 amino acids. In DNA form, the CDR3 reads TGTGCCAGCAGCTCTGACAGGGGAAACACCATATATTTT. Protein product: CASSSDRGNTIYF. Full variable domain (missing parts from reference TRBV7-2 and TRBJ1-3): GAGVSQSPSNKVTEKGKDVELRCDPISGHTALYWYRQSLGQGLEFLIYFQGNSAPDKSGLPSDRFSAERTGGSVSTLTIQRTQQEDSAVYLCASSSDRGNTIYFGEGSWLTVV.

V gene TRBV27 combines with J gene TRBJ2-6; 8 bases are a match to TRBD1. Per germline, CDR1 MNHEY and CDR2 SMNVEV (reference sequence). The trim removed 6 bases at V and 0 bases at J, leaving 10 bases unmatched. The CDR3 runs to 18 residues. Written as DNA, the CDR3 is TGTGCCAGCAGGCCGGGACAGGACTCCCTCTCTGGGGCCAACGTCCTGACTTTC. Its protein product is CASRPGQDSLSGANVLTF.

The chain couples TRBV9 to TRBJ2-2; D uncertain. The CDR3 extends over 12 amino acids. Germline CDR1 and CDR2: SGDLS and YYNGEE. The germline V and J ends were trimmed by 2 bases and 1 base, with 0 bases remaining between them. CDR3 nucleotides: TGTGCCAGCAGCGTGAACACCGGGGAGCTGTTTTTT. It encodes CASSVNTGELFF. Full variable domain (missing parts from reference TRBV9 and TRBJ2-2): DSGVTQTPKHLITATGQRVTLRCSPRSGDLSVYWYQQSLDQGLQFLIQYYNGEERAKGNILERFSAQQFPDLHSELNLSSLELGDSALYFCASSVNTGELFFGEGSRLTVL.

This chain uses TRBV29-1 with TRBJ1-1; D remains unclear. The CDR3 consists of 11 residues. The germline V gene encodes CDR1 SQVTM and CDR2 ANQGSEA. The germline V and J ends were trimmed by 7 bases and 3 bases, with 9 bases remaining between them. CDR3: CSARIDTEAFF. For the CDR3, the DNA is TGCAGCGCCCGAATAGACACTGAAGCTTTCTTT.

The CDR3 loop reads CASSYSIQVQETQYF. The CDR3 nucleotides are TGTGCCAGCAGTTACTCTATCCAGGTCCAAGAGACCCAGTACTTC. This sequence joins TRBV6-6 and TRBJ2-5; the D is unclear. The CDR3 is 15 residues long. V gave up 0 bases and J gave up 1 base, with 9 bases separating them. The germline CDR1 and CDR2 sequences are MNHNY and SVGAGI (reference sequence).

This clone came up a few times. Here the CDR3 DNA reads TGCGCCAGCAGCCAAGACCCCGGCGGGAGCTATGGCTACACCTTC. Translated: CASSQDPGGSYGYTF. The rearrangement joins TRBV4-3 to TRBJ1-2; the D is unclear. From germline, CDR1 is LGHNA and CDR2 YSLEER. CDR3 length: 15 residues. V was trimmed by 0 bases and J by 4 bases, leaving 12 bases between them.

The chain has TRBV18 and TRBJ1-5; no clear D gene. The V and J ends lost 3 bases and 4 bases respectively, with 7 bases between them. The CDR3 is 13 residues long. Germline CDR1 KGHSH, CDR2 LQKENI. The CDR3 DNA follows: TGTGCCAGCTCACCGGGTCAAAATCAGCCCCAGCATTTT. This translates into CASSPGQNQPQHF.

This chain joins TRBV5-1 and TRBJ2-2; 7 bases map to TRBD1. This CDR3 is 16 amino acids long. The germline V gene encodes CDR1 SGHRS and CDR2 YFSETQ. V lost 3 bases and J lost 4; bases outside the gene matches: 9. The DNA for the CDR3 is TGCGCCAGCAGCTCCCCGAGACAGGGTAGCACCGGGGAGCTGTTTTTT. Amino acid sequence: CASSSPRQGSTGELFF.